These 2 T cell receptor beta chains came from one sample sequenced in a study of OX40 agonist ivuxolimab in advanced cancers. Profiling relied on immunoSEQ multiplex PCR, and the TCRdb table lists in-frame clones only, not all of them. Of about 91,000 clones listed, 80% to 90% are singletons. The sample in question was CD4+ or CD8+ T cells sorted from blood, obtained in a trial of the OX40 agonist ivuxolimab. The receptors originated from an adult with an advanced solid tumor such as melanoma, head and neck, liver or kidney cancer.

V usage is TRBV5-6 and J usage is TRBJ1-3; D uncertain. This CDR3 is built from 13 residues. Trimming took off 3 bases at V and 4 bases at J, with 8 bases between the two ends. In germline, CDR1 is SGHDT, CDR2 YYEEEE. The DNA for the CDR3 is TGTGCCAGCAGCTCCGGGCCCGGAAACACCATATATTTT. This translates into CASSSGPGNTIYF. Full variable domain (remainder filled in from reference TRBV5-6 and TRBJ1-3): DAGVTQSPTHLIKTRGQQVTLRCSPKSGHDTVSWYQQALGQGPQFIFQYYEEEERQRGNFPDRFSGHQFPNYSSELNVNALLLGDSALYLCASSSGPGNTIYFGEGSWLTVV.

This rearrangement joins TRBV7-2 to TRBJ2-4, with D possibly TRBD2 on 6 matching bases. This CDR3 has 14 residues. The V end was cut by 0 bases, the J end by 7 bases, with 10 bases between. Germline CDR1 reads SGHTA; CDR2 reads FQGNSA. The CDR3 loop reads CASSLAKGGNIQYF. The CDR3 DNA follows: TGTGCCAGCAGCTTAGCGAAAGGAGGGAACATTCAGTACTTC.